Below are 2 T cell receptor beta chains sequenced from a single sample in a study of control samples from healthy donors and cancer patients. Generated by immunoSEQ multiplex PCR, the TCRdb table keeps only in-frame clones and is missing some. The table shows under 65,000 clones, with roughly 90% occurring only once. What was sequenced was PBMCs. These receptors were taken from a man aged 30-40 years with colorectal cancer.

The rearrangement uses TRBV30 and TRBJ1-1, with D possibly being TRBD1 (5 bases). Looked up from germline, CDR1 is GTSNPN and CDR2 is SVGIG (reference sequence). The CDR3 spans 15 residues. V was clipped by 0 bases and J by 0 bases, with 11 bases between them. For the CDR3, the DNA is TGTGCCTGGAGTGTAAGCGGGGACCTGAACACTGAAGCTTTCTTT. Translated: CAWSVSGDLNTEAFF.

In DNA, the CDR3 is TGTGCCAGAGAAGCAACTAATGAAAAACTGTTTTTT. Translated, it gives CAREATNEKLFF. This sequence joins TRBV27 and TRBJ1-4, with unresolved D. Trimming removed 9 bases from V and 0 bases from J, with 5 bases in between. Germline V gene lookup returns CDR1 MNHEY and CDR2 SMNVEV (reference sequence). The CDR3 consists of 12 residues.